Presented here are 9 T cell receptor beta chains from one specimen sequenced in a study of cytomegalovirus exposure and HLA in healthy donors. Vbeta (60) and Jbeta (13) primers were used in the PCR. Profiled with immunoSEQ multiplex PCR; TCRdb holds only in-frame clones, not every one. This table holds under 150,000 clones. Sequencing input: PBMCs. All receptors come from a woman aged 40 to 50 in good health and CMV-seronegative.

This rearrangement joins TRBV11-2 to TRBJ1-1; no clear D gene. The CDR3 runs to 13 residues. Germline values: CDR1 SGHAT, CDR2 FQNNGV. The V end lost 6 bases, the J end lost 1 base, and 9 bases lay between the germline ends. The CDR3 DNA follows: TGTGCCAGCAGTCTGGGAGAGAACACTGAAGCTTTCTTT. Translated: CASSLGENTEAFF.

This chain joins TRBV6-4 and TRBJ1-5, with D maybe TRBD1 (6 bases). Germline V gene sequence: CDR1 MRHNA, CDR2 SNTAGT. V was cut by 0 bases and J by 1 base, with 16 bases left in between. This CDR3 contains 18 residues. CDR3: CASSDSDGGDSSNQPQHF. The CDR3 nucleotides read TGTGCCAGCAGTGACTCGGATGGGGGCGATTCGAGCAATCAGCCCCAGCATTTT.

The CDR3 is CSVRTGENQPQHF. Written as DNA, the CDR3 is TGCAGCGTAAGGACAGGGGAGAATCAGCCCCAGCATTTT. The V gene is TRBV29-1, the J gene TRBJ1-5; TRBD1 matches 9 bases. Per germline, CDR1 SQVTM and CDR2 ANQGSEA. Losses at the gene ends were 6 bases for V and 4 bases for J; bases not matched to a gene: 4. This CDR3 is 13 amino acids long. The full variable domain, rest sourced from reference TRBV29-1 and TRBJ1-5, is SAVISQKPSRDICQRGTSLTIQCQVDSQVTMMFWYRQQPGQSLTLIATANQGSEATYESGFVIDKFPISRPNLTFSTLTVSNMSPEDSSIYLCSVRTGENQPQHFGDGTRLSIL.

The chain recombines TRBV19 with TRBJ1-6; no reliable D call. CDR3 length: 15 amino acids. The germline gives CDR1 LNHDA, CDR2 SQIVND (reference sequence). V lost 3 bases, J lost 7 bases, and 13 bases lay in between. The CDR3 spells CASSIARYENSPLHF. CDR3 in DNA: TGTGCCAGTAGTATCGCGAGGTATGAGAATTCACCCCTCCACTTT.

The CDR3 nucleotides are TGTGCCAGCAGCAAGGGACTAGCGGGGCCCAATGAGCAGTTCTTC. This encodes CASSKGLAGPNEQFF. V gene TRBV27 combines with J gene TRBJ2-1, with 13 bases aligning to TRBD2. Germline values: CDR1 MNHEY, CDR2 SMNVEV (reference sequence). V lost 6 bases and J lost 6; bases outside the gene matches: 5. The CDR3 covers 15 residues.

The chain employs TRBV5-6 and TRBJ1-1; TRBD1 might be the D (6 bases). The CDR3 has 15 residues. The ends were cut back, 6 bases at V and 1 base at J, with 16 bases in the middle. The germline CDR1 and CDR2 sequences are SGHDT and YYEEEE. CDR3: CASIWAGGPNTEAFF. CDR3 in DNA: TGTGCCAGCATCTGGGCGGGGGGGCCGAACACTGAAGCTTTCTTT. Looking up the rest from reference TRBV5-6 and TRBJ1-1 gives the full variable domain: DAGVTQSPTHLIKTRGQQVTLRCSPKSGHDTVSWYQQALGQGPQFIFQYYEEEERQRGNFPDRFSGHQFPNYSSELNVNALLLGDSALYLCASIWAGGPNTEAFFGQGTRLTVV.

The CDR3 nucleotides read TGTGCCAGCAGTGGTCTCCGGCGGTTGAACACTGAAGCTTTCTTT. The encoded protein is CASSGLRRLNTEAFF. The chain links TRBV2 to TRBJ1-1; no definite D call. The germline V gene encodes CDR1 SNHLY and CDR2 FYNNEI. This CDR3 has 15 amino acids. Trimming took off 4 bases at V and 0 bases at J, with 12 bases between the two ends.

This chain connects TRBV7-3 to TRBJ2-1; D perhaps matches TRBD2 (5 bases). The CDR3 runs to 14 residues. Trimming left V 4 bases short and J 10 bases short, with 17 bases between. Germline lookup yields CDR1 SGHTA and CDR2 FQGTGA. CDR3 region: CASSSLGVGGEQFF. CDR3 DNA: TGTGCCAGCAGCTCCCTCGGGGTTGGTGGGGAGCAGTTCTTC. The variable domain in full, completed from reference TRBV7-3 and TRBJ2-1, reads GAGVSQTPSNKVTEKGKYVELRCDPISGHTALYWYRQSLGQGPEFLIYFQGTGAADDSGLPNDRFFAVRPEGSVSTLKIQRTERGDSAVYLCASSSLGVGGEQFFGPGTRLTVL.

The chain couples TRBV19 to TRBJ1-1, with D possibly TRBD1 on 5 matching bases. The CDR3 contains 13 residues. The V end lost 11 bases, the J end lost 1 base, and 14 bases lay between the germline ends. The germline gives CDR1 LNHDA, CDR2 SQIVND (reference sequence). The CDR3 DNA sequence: TGTGCCGCAAATCGGGGGGAGAACACTGAAGCTTTCTTT. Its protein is CAANRGENTEAFF.